This T cell receptor beta chain was captured by sequencing in a study of chemoradiotherapy in HPV16-positive cancers. Overall study findings and caveats: Candidate HPV-specific clones and E7-related TCR motifs grew in tumor during treatment.

CDR1 and CDR2 (germline): GTSNPN, SVGIG (reference sequence). The CDR3 loop spans 11 amino acids. The V gene lost 5 bases and the J gene lost 4 bases, with 3 bases spanning the gap. Repertoires were generated with immunoSEQ multiplex PCR, while TCRdb's copy carries only in-frame clones and drops some. The data show about 39,000 clones, with more than 75% seen just once and 4.5% to 6.5% held by the top ten. Repeated repertoire sampling spanned the course of chemoradiotherapy. In regard to this clone: What it binds is unknown.

This TCR was recovered from a human donor with HPV-associated anogenital cancer. The rearrangement uses TRBV30 and TRBJ2-6; D gene uncertain. Sequences were derived from blood, sampled from a patient who underwent chemoradiotherapy. CDR3 in amino acids: CAWSGANVLTF. CDR3 sequence (DNA): TGTGCCTGGTCAGGGGCCAACGTCCTGACTTTC.